This is a list of T cell receptor beta chains from one sample in a study of T cell repertoires in cytomegalovirus infection. TCRdb reanalysed the reads using MiXCR and keeps one entry per CDR3 protein. Here the sample spans about 920,000 distinct CDR3 sequences, approximately 31% being singletons. These receptors have no identified antigens. This sample comprised cultured CD8+ T cells from PBMCs, obtained from culture after CMV antigen stimulation. These receptor sequences come from a human donor in good health (CMV status not recorded). Some clones in this sample may be carry-over from other donors' samples. CDR3s leave out the opening cysteine and the closing phenylalanine or tryptophan. Rows may omit the clone size; those that give it use once, few, many or a size class.

v_call: TRBV10-3
clone_size: .
cdr3_aa: AISEPDRAGVNTEAF

v_call: TRBV7-2
clone_size: few
cdr3_aa: ASSWIGGAETQY

v_call: TRBV27
clone_size: .
cdr3_aa: ASSPSPWPQH

v_call: TRBV7-3
clone_size: .
cdr3_aa: ASSLRGQGTALQETQY

v_call: TRBV7-9
clone_size: .
cdr3_aa: ASSSLNLNTGELF

v_call: TRBV2
clone_size: .
cdr3_aa: ASSEGTGDYGYT

v_call: TRBV6-5
clone_size: few
cdr3_aa: ASSYSRRPEANYGYT

v_call: TRBV7-2
clone_size: few
cdr3_aa: ASSGTSGVSDTQY

v_call: TRBV4-1
clone_size: .
cdr3_aa: ASSPLLKAGGQADTQY

v_call: TRBV27
clone_size: .
cdr3_aa: ASSFYPTWDGGAIDTQY

v_call: TRBV27
clone_size: .
cdr3_aa: ASSLWARDEKLF

v_call: TRBV27
clone_size: few
cdr3_aa: ASSLDRFSYEQY

v_call: TRBV7-3
clone_size: .
cdr3_aa: ASSLGPLREKLF

v_call: TRBV7-8
clone_size: once
cdr3_aa: ASSSGEHSGNEQF

v_call: TRBV7-3
clone_size: .
cdr3_aa: ASSLYPAGDEQF

v_call: TRBV7-6
clone_size: .
cdr3_aa: ASSLAVEGARYGYT

v_call: TRBV7-6
clone_size: few
cdr3_aa: ATTEGNQPQH

v_call: TRBV7-8
clone_size: few
cdr3_aa: ASSGNRGLTEAF

v_call: TRBV6-1
clone_size: .
cdr3_aa: ASSARDANTEAF

v_call: TRBV4-3
clone_size: .
cdr3_aa: ASSLTEWTGPTNYGYT

v_call: TRBV19
clone_size: few
cdr3_aa: ASSVGTGTEAF

v_call: TRBV27
clone_size: .
cdr3_aa: ASSGGQIITDTQY

v_call: TRBV19
clone_size: .
cdr3_aa: ASSISTGDADAF

v_call: TRBV6-1
clone_size: few
cdr3_aa: ASSVMGTGGMNTEAF

v_call: TRBV28
clone_size: many
cdr3_aa: ASSWIGTNIQY

v_call: TRBV6-2/TRBV6-3
clone_size: few
cdr3_aa: ASSYPHAIGLAGGPHTYNEQF

v_call: TRBV24-1
clone_size: .
cdr3_aa: ATSDLQGPDTQY

v_call: TRBV7-3
clone_size: .
cdr3_aa: ASSSQRIEQY

v_call: TRBV7-6
clone_size: few
cdr3_aa: ASSTRELTSGNTIY

v_call: TRBV4-1
clone_size: few
cdr3_aa: ASSQGPISYEQY

v_call: TRBV27
clone_size: .
cdr3_aa: ASSSDREALSQPQH

v_call: TRBV29-1
clone_size: few
cdr3_aa: SVEEETLATNEKLF

v_call: TRBV9
clone_size: .
cdr3_aa: ASSSPDRLNEQF

v_call: TRBV6-1
clone_size: few
cdr3_aa: ASSEEGGGTEAF

v_call: TRBV6-6
clone_size: .
cdr3_aa: ASSYAHLQETQY

v_call: TRBV6-6
clone_size: few
cdr3_aa: VLGGAPNTGELF

v_call: TRBV27
clone_size: .
cdr3_aa: ASSLRGSTEAF

v_call: TRBV7-2
clone_size: many
cdr3_aa: ASSLGTSGLTDTQY

v_call: TRBV7-2
clone_size: .
cdr3_aa: ANSFRPNLGPYNEQF

v_call: TRBV7-3
clone_size: few
cdr3_aa: ASSLTRQYTEAF

v_call: TRBV19
clone_size: .
cdr3_aa: ASSIGLALVNEQF

v_call: TRBV9
clone_size: few
cdr3_aa: ASSPAMGRGAEAF

v_call: TRBV6-2/TRBV6-3
clone_size: .
cdr3_aa: ASRPWEGETQY

v_call: TRBV12-3/TRBV12-4
clone_size: few
cdr3_aa: ASSFILLRAPNTGELF

v_call: TRBV12-3/TRBV12-4
clone_size: .
cdr3_aa: ASSPQLANEQS